Presented here are 18 T cell receptor beta chains from one specimen sequenced in a study of blood T cell repertoires in COVID-19. Here immunoSEQ multiplex PCR was the method, and the copy in TCRdb shows in-frame clones only, minus some. This sample has 240,000 or so clones, with roughly 88% found just once. The sample consisted of peripheral blood. The receptors derive from an older man with acute or convalescent COVID-19.

V usage is TRBV14 and J usage is TRBJ1-1; tentatively, D is TRBD1 (5 bases). The CDR3 runs 15 residues. The ends were cut back, 4 bases at V and 4 bases at J, with 16 bases in the middle. Germline V gene sequence: CDR1 SGHDN, CDR2 FVKESK. The CDR3, as DNA: TGTGCCAGCAGCCCTCACACGGGGGTCGGCACTGAAGCTTTCTTT. It encodes CASSPHTGVGTEAFF. The full variable domain, completed using reference TRBV14 and TRBJ1-1, is EAGVTQFPSHSVIEKGQTVTLRCDPISGHDNLYWYRRVMGKEIKFLLHFVKESKQDESGMPNNRFLAERTGGTYSTLKVQPAELEDSGVYFCASSPHTGVGTEAFFGQGTRLTVV.

V gene TRBV7-2 combines with J gene TRBJ2-7, with 10 bases that match TRBD1. Germline V gene sequence: CDR1 SGHTA, CDR2 FQGNSA. J lost 6 bases, V lost 1 base, and 3 bases had no gene match. The CDR3 has 14 residues. Written as DNA, the CDR3 is TGTGCCAGCAGCTTAGGACAGGGGGCAGGCGAGCAGTACTTC. Amino acid sequence: CASSLGQGAGEQYF.

J is TRBJ1-6 and V is TRBV19; TRBD1 agrees at 9 bases. Germline assignment: CDR1 LNHDA and CDR2 SQIVND (reference sequence). This CDR3 contains 16 residues. Unmatched junction bases numbered 7, after V lost 0 bases and J lost 10 bases. The CDR3 region is CASSIDRGQGNSPLHF. Written as DNA, the CDR3 is TGTGCCAGTAGTATAGATAGAGGACAGGGGAACTCACCCCTCCACTTT.

The V gene is TRBV19, the J gene TRBJ2-6; a weak D match, TRBD2 (5 bases). The V end lost 8 bases, the J end lost 0 bases, and 8 bases lay between the germline ends. Germline assignment: CDR1 LNHDA and CDR2 SQIVND (reference sequence). This CDR3 region has 14 residues. CDR3 residues: CASEGSSGANVLTF. CDR3 in DNA: TGTGCCAGTGAGGGAAGCTCTGGGGCCAACGTCCTGACTTTC.

The chain employs TRBV19 and TRBJ2-7, with 10 positions matching TRBD2. Trimming took 7 bases from V and 4 from J; bases not matched to a gene: 10. The length of the CDR3 is 15 residues. Germline V gene lookup returns CDR1 LNHDA and CDR2 SQIVND (reference sequence). This CDR3 reads CASMEASGSGYEQYF. CDR3 DNA sequence: TGTGCCAGTATGGAAGCTAGCGGGAGTGGGTACGAGCAGTACTTC.

V is TRBV7-9 and J is TRBJ1-1, with D possibly matching TRBD1 (5 bases). Germline V gene sequence: CDR1 SEHNR, CDR2 FQNEAQ (reference sequence). V dropped 5 bases and J dropped 8 bases, with 12 bases sitting between them. The CDR3 spans 12 residues. This CDR3 is CASSQGATEAFF. The CDR3 nucleotides read TGTGCCAGCAGCCAAGGGGCCACAGAAGCTTTCTTT.

The rearrangement uses TRBV5-8 and TRBJ1-2; possible D gene TRBD1, 6 bases. Germline V gives CDR1 SGHTS, CDR2 YDEGEE. The CDR3 runs 15 residues. The germline V and J ends were trimmed by 3 bases and 9 bases, with 21 bases remaining between them. CDR3 loop: CASSSSGTSVWSYTF. For the CDR3, the DNA is TGTGCCAGCAGCTCCTCCGGGACATCGGTCTGGAGCTACACCTTC.

The J gene is TRBJ2-3, the V gene TRBV7-3; TRBD2 agrees at 7 bases. The V gene's germline CDR1 is SGHTA and CDR2 FQGTGA. J gave up 4 bases and V 5 bases, and 12 bases lay outside the gene matches. The CDR3 is 16 amino acids. The CDR3 sequence: CASSPSLGGWADTQYF. CDR3 coding DNA: TGTGCCAGCAGCCCCTCTTTGGGAGGGTGGGCAGATACGCAGTATTTT.

The chain carries TRBV5-8 and TRBJ2-5, with 7 bases identical to TRBD2. The CDR3 loop spans 14 amino acids. Trimming took 1 base from V and 4 from J; bases not matched to a gene: 4. CDR1 and CDR2 from the germline V gene are SGHTS and YDEGEE. CDR3 sequence (DNA): TGTGCCAGCAGCTTGTGGGGACTACGAGAGACCCAGTACTTC. As protein: CASSLWGLRETQYF.

The rearrangement uses TRBV7-9 and TRBJ2-7, with D possibly matching TRBD2 (6 bases). Germline lookup yields CDR1 SEHNR and CDR2 FQNEAQ (reference sequence). V was clipped by 5 bases and J by 3 bases, with 11 bases between them. The length of the CDR3 is 13 residues. CDR3 region: CASSRAGGYEQYF. For the CDR3, the DNA is TGTGCCAGCAGCCGAGCGGGCGGCTACGAGCAGTACTTC.

V and J are TRBV28 and TRBJ1-5; TRBD1 is a possible D gene (5 bases). Trimming left V 7 bases short and J 3 bases short, with 16 bases between. This CDR3 contains 15 residues. The germline gives CDR1 MDHEN, CDR2 SYDVKM. CDR3 protein: CASTTGDRPNQPQHF. CDR3 nucleotide sequence: TGTGCCAGCACCACGGGGGACCGCCCCAATCAGCCCCAGCATTTT.

This rearrangement joins TRBV5-4 to TRBJ1-5, with D possibly matching TRBD1 (5 bases). Germline V gene data show CDR1 as SGHNT and CDR2 as YYREEE (reference sequence). This CDR3 comprises 15 residues. Trimming removed 2 bases at V and 1 base at J, with 10 bases between. In nucleotides, the CDR3 is TGTGCCAGCAGCTTAAGCAGGGAAAGCAATCAGCCCCAGCATTTT. The encoded protein is CASSLSRESNQPQHF. The full variable domain, in which reference TRBV5-4 and TRBJ1-5 provide the parts outside the CDR3, is ETGVTQSPTHLIKTRGQQVTLRCSSQSGHNTVSWYQQALGQGPQFIFQYYREEENGRGNFPPRFSGLQFPNYSSELNVNALELDDSALYLCASSLSRESNQPQHFGDGTRLSIL.

This clone appeared a single time. The sample carries other DNA sequences with the same CDR3. The genes are TRBV5-1 and TRBJ1-3; no clear D gene. V shed 4 bases and J shed 0 bases, with 11 bases lying between them. Germline CDR1 is SGHRS and CDR2 is YFSETQ. The CDR3 has 15 amino acids. The CDR3 loop is CASSPDGGSGNTIYF. The CDR3 bases are TGCGCCAGCAGCCCGGACGGAGGCTCTGGAAACACCATATATTTT.

This rearrangement joins TRBV5-5 to TRBJ1-4; 8 bases map to TRBD1. The ends lost 6 bases at V and 3 bases at J; junction bases unmatched: 19. The CDR3 runs to 19 residues. CDR1 and CDR2 (germline): SGHKS, YYEKEE (reference sequence). CDR3 amino acids: CASTYLPRGLIQSNEKLFF. The CDR3 bases are TGTGCCAGCACCTACCTGCCCAGGGGGCTGATACAATCTAATGAAAAACTGTTTTTT.

This chain connects TRBV2 to TRBJ1-4; D may be TRBD1 (5 bases). Trimming took off 7 bases at V and 0 bases at J, with 12 bases between the two ends. Germline V gives CDR1 SNHLY, CDR2 FYNNEI. The CDR3 extends over 15 amino acids. CDR3 loop: CASKGSAATNEKLFF. The CDR3 DNA follows: TGTGCCAGCAAGGGGTCTGCTGCAACTAATGAAAAACTGTTTTTT. Drawing the rest from reference TRBV2 and TRBJ1-4, the complete variable domain is EPEVTQTPSHQVTQMGQEVILRCVPISNHLYFYWYRQILGQKVEFLVSFYNNEISEKSEIFDDQFSVERPDGSNFTLKIRSTKLEDSAMYFCASKGSAATNEKLFFGSGTQLSVL.

CDR3: CASSLTGRKLFF. In nucleotides, the CDR3 is TGTGCCAGCTCCCTGACAGGGCGAAAACTGTTTTTT. The chain carries TRBV28 and TRBJ1-4, with 7 bases aligning to TRBD1. This CDR3 region has 12 residues. The ends lost 8 bases at V and 10 bases at J; junction bases unmatched: 7. Germline V gene lookup returns CDR1 MDHEN and CDR2 SYDVKM.

The rearrangement links TRBV10-3 to TRBJ1-2, with a possible D match to TRBD1 (6 bases). V shed 3 bases and J shed 5 bases, with 13 bases lying between them. This CDR3 has 14 amino acids. Germline CDR1 ENHRY, CDR2 SYGVKD. This CDR3 is CAISDGPGDYGYTF. The CDR3 coding sequence is TGTGCCATCAGTGACGGGCCAGGGGATTATGGCTACACCTTC.

The table lists this clone with a count of one. The CDR3 reads CASSGTSGGPNTGELFF. The CDR3 coding sequence is TGTGCCAGCAGTGGGACTAGCGGGGGCCCGAACACCGGGGAGCTGTTTTTT. The rearrangement uses TRBV6-4 and TRBJ2-2; 13 bases match TRBD2. The ends lost 4 bases at V and 0 bases at J; junction bases unmatched: 2. Per the germline V gene, CDR1 is MRHNA and CDR2 is SNTAGT. This CDR3 contains 17 residues.